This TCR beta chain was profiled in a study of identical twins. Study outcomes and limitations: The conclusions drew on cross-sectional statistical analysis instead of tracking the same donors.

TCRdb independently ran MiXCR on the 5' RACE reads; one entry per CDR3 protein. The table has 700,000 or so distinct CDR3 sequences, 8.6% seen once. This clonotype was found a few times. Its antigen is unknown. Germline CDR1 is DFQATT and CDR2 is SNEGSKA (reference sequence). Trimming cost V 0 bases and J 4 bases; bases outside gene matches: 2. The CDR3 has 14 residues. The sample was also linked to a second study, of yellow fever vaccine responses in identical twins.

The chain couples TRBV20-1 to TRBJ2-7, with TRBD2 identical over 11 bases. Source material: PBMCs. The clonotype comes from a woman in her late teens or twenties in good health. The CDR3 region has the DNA TGCAGTGCTAGAGATAGCGGGAGGGGGTACGAGCAGTACTTC. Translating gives CSARDSGRGYEQYF.